The rows below give T cell receptor beta chains drawn from one sample of a study of type 1 and type 2 diabetes patients. TCRdb independently ran MiXCR on the multiplex PCR reads; one entry per CDR3 protein. This repertoire shows a few hundred thousand distinct CDR3 sequences, around 47% found once; its top ten account for approximately 14%. What was sequenced was peripheral blood mononuclear cells (PBMCs). These receptors were obtained from a man between 18 and 29 years old with type 2 diabetes. Each CDR3 is given with its conserved first and last residue. The D gene is left open where the match is weak. Part of the rows lack a size; the others show once, few, many or a class for expanded clones.

>TRBJ1-6|few|TRBV7-6|-
TGTGCCAGCAGCTTATCCCCTTCGTGGCAAGGCAATTCACCCCTCCACTTT
CASSLSPSWQGNSPLHF
>TRBJ2-5|-|TRBV24-1|-
TGTGCCACCAGTGATTTGCCACAGGGGACCCAGTACTTC
CATSDLPQGTQYF
>TRBJ2-3|few|TRBV24-1|TRBD2
TGTGCCACCAGTGATTCTAGCGGGAGGGCAGATACGCAGTATTTT
CATSDSSGRADTQYF
>TRBJ2-1|-|TRBV12-3/TRBV12-4|TRBD2
TGTGCCAGCAGACCCACCTCTACTAGCGGGACACAGTTCTTC
CASRPTSTSGTQFF
>TRBJ2-1|-|TRBV6-5|TRBD1
TGTGCCAGCAGTTACTCGACCTACGGGACAGGGGTCAATGAGCAGTTCTTC
CASSYSTYGTGVNEQFF
>TRBJ2-2|-|TRBV7-3|-
TGTGCCAGCAGCCCCTCGGGGTCCGGGGAGCTGTTTTTT
CASSPSGSGELFF
>TRBJ1-2|once|TRBV6-6|TRBD1
TGTGCCAGCAGTGAAGCGGTGGCAGGGGGGCGGTATGGCTACACCTTC
CASSEAVAGGRYGYTF
>TRBJ2-3|-|TRBV5-5|-
TGTGCCAGCAGCTTGGGTAGCACCACAGATACGCAGTATTTT
CASSLGSTTDTQYF
>TRBJ1-1|-|TRBV25-1|-
TGTGCCAGCGGACCTCCCAGGGTAGGATTCGCTGAAGCTTTCTTT
CASGPPRVGFAEAFF
>TRBJ1-1|-|TRBV19|TRBD1
TGTGCCAGTAGATCTACAGGGGGGATCACTGAAGCTTTCTTT
CASRSTGGITEAFF
>TRBJ2-7|few|TRBV4-1|-
TGTGCCAGCAGCCATGCTGTGGGAGTCCCCTACGAGCAGTACTTC
CASSHAVGVPYEQYF
>TRBJ2-7|few|TRBV5-1|TRBD1
TGCGCCAGCAGCTTACCGGGACAGAACTACGAGCAGTACTTC
CASSLPGQNYEQYF
>TRBJ2-2|few|TRBV11-3|-
TGTGCCAGCAGCATAGGACTAACTAACACCGGGGAGCTGTTTTTT
CASSIGLTNTGELFF
>TRBJ1-1|-|TRBV6-2/TRBV6-3|-
TGTGCCAGCAGTTACTCGTGGGTAGGGCAAGCTTTCTTT
CASSYSWVGQAFF
>TRBJ2-7|medium-sized|TRBV6-1|-
TGTGCCAGCAGTGAAAAAGGGGTTCAGAGATTC
CASSEKGVQRF
>TRBJ2-1|once|TRBV7-1|TRBD2
TGTGCCAGCAGCTTAGCGGGGCTACCCTACAATGAGCAGTTCTTC
CASSLAGLPYNEQFF
>TRBJ2-5|-|TRBV4-1|TRBD1
TGCGCCAGCAGCCGAGCCACAGGGGCGGAGACCCAGTACTTC
CASSRATGAETQYF
>TRBJ1-2|-|TRBV30|-
TGTGCCTGGAGTATGGGGGCGGGTGGCTACACCTTC
CAWSMGAGGYTF
>TRBJ1-6|-|TRBV7-3|-
TGTGCCAGCAGTTTGGAAGTGGGATATTCACCCCTCCACTTT
CASSLEVGYSPLHF
>TRBJ2-7|-|TRBV27|TRBD2
TGTGCCAGCAGACAACTGAAGGGACTAGCGGGAGGAAGGTACGAGCAGTACTTC
CASRQLKGLAGGRYEQYF
>TRBJ1-2|-|TRBV2|-
TGTGCCAGCAGTTGGACAGAAAACTATGGCTACACCTTC
CASSWTENYGYTF
>TRBJ1-5|-|TRBV7-2|TRBD1
TGCGCCAGCAAACCTACAGGGGACAATCAGCCCCAGCATTTT
CASKPTGDNQPQHF
>TRBJ1-4|-|TRBV19|TRBD1
TGTGCCAGTAGTAACAGGGACAGGAAACATTTGCTGTTTTTT
CASSNRDRKHLLFF
>TRBJ2-3|few|TRBV15|TRBD2
TGTGCCACCAGCAGAGAACTAGCGGACACAGATACGCAGTATTTT
CATSRELADTDTQYF
>TRBJ2-1|once|TRBV20-1|TRBD2
TGCAGTGCTAGAGATCTTATCAGCGGGACTCGTGATGAGCAGTTCTTC
CSARDLISGTRDEQFF
>TRBJ1-5|few|TRBV7-2|TRBD1
TGTGCCAGCAGCTTAGTTGGGACAGCTAATCAGCCCCAGCATTTT
CASSLVGTANQPQHF
>TRBJ2-5|few|TRBV7-3|TRBD2
TGTGCCAGCAGCTTCTCCGGTCTAGCGGGTCCTCCCTGGGGGGAGACCCAGTACTTC
CASSFSGLAGPPWGETQYF
>TRBJ2-3|-|TRBV7-6|-
TGTGCCAGCAGCAGCTTACAGTTGGATACGCAGTATTTT
CASSSLQLDTQYF
>TRBJ2-5|-|TRBV7-8|-
TGTGCCAGCAGCTTAGCCCGGGTCGGCGATAACCCGTACCAAGAGACCCAGCACTTC
CASSLARVGDNPYQETQHF
>TRBJ1-1|-|TRBV12-3/TRBV12-4|-
TGTGCCCTCAAGGGGGATGGGAGCACTGAAGCTCTCTTT
CALKGDGSTEALF
>TRBJ2-1|-|TRBV20-1|-
TGCAGTGCTAGGGACAAGAGTTCCTACAATGAGCAGTTCTTC
CSARDKSSYNEQFF
>TRBJ2-3|-|TRBV2|-
TGTGCCAGCAGCGCTGGCGGAGGACGCACAGATACGCAGTATTTT
CASSAGGGRTDTQYF